Listed below are T cell receptor beta chains from one sample, sequenced in a study of blood T cell repertoires in COVID-19. Produced via immunoSEQ multiplex PCR; TCRdb's table is partial and in-frame only. Found here are about 240,000 clones, roughly nine tenths of them singletons; the top ten hold just over 7%. Material: peripheral blood. The source of these receptors is a man aged 60 to 69 who had recovered from COVID-19. CDR3s include the opening cysteine and the closing phenylalanine or tryptophan.

V	CDR3
TRBV11-2	CASSGRRGRAEAFF
TRBV5-1	CATSQGPDQPQHF
TRBV30	CASTDSYNEQFF
TRBV30	CACRRDYGYTF
TRBV7-8	CASSLGPGGTEAFF
TRBV19	CASSIRQYTGELFF
TRBV2	CASGGGEKNQPQHF
TRBV2	CASREPQGVTEAFF
TRBV6-5	CASTLAGGSYNEQFF
TRBV11-3	CASSSRTSGGGDTQYF
TRBV25-1	CASVRRGANGDTQYF
TRBV2	CASNRGHQPQHF
TRBV4-2	CASSQDDSAGGPNEQFF
TRBV5-1	CASSYWTENTEAFF
TRBV7-9	CASTLGAAVSGNTIYF
TRBV4-2	CASSQESTEVSGANVLTF
TRBV28	CASSLLWEKQYF
TRBV6-6	CASRPYVASSYEQYF
TRBV7-2	CASSFPTGVGTDTQYF
TRBV20-1	CSASQAGGQTEAFF
TRBV7-2	CASRYRRENTEAFF
TRBV5-1	CASSLSLTYEQYF
TRBV30	CAWAFGGPGANVLTF
TRBV18	CASSPPWQIYGYTF
TRBV4-2	CASSQGLAGAPGDEQYF
TRBV15	CATSRRTGLYGANVLTF
TRBV5-4	CASSLAAGGLSGNTIYF
TRBV3-1/TRBV3-2	CASSQRASPGDTQYF
TRBV4-1	CASSQGFGRGPNQPQHF
TRBV7-2	CASSLRQGENTEAFF
TRBV6-6	CASSHSGGDYEQYF